The T cell receptor (beta chain) under discussion was sequenced for a study of blood T cell repertoires in COVID-19. Study-wide context: Acute and convalescent COVID-19 specimens originated in the United States, Italy and Spain. Sources were T cells, B-cell-depleted T cells, or PBMCs; the material itself was cDNA or gDNA.

The CDR3 has 14 residues. Trimming shortened V by 2 bases and J by 4 bases, and 11 bases separated the two germline ends. Germline-derived CDR1 and CDR2 are SGHAT and FQNNGV. As handled by the study authors: Using reference gene primer amplification, nucleated cell counts were estimated. Measured with immunoSEQ multiplex PCR; TCRdb has only the in-frame clones, and not every one. D and trimming come from the DNA, and the V and J calls and clone size come from that table. The table includes 250,000 to 300,000 clones, about 88% detected once. The sequenced sample was peripheral blood. The sequence came from a woman between 40 and 50 years old who had recovered from COVID-19. The chain joins TRBV11-2 to TRBJ1-2, with unresolved D. The CDR3 reads CASSLSEAPYGYTF. CDR3 bases: TGTGCCAGCAGCTTAAGCGAAGCCCCCTATGGCTACACCTTC.